Sequencing of this T cell receptor (beta chain) was carried out in a study of CD8 T cells in Susac syndrome. V lost 3 bases and J 0 bases, leaving 11 bases between the germline ends. This CDR3 comprises 14 residues. Germline CDR1 reads GTSNPN; CDR2 reads SVGIG (reference sequence). Reverse transcription of roughly 0.5 to 1 ug RNA was performed with random hexamers. Each CDR3 protein is one row after TCRdb ran MiXCR on the immunoSEQ multiplex PCR reads. The table shows about 190,000 distinct CDR3 sequences, with around 95% occurring only once. This TCR was recovered from a human donor with Susac syndrome. This chain links TRBV30 with TRBJ1-1; D possibly corresponds to TRBD1 (5 bases). Sample: CD8+ T cells from PBMCs. Here the CDR3 DNA reads TGTGCCTGGAGCAAAAGGGACTTGAACACTGAAGCTTTCTTT. This gives the protein CAWSKRDLNTEAFF.